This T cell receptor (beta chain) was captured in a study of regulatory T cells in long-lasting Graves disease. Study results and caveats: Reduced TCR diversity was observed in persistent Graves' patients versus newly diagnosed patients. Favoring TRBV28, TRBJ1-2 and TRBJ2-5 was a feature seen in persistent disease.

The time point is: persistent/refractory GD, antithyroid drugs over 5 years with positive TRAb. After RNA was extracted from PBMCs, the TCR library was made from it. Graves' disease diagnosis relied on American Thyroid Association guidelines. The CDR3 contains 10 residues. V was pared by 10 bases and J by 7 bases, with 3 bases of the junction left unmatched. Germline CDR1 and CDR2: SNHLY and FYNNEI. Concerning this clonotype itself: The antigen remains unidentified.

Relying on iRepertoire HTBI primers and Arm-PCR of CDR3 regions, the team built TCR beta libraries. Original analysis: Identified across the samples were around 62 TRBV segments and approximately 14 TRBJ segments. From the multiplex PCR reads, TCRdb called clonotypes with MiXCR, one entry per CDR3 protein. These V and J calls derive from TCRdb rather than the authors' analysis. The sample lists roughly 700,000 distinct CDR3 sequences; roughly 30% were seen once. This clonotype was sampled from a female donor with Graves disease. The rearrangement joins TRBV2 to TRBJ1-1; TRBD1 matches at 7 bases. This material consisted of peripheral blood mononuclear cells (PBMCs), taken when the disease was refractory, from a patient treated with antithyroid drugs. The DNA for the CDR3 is TGTGCCATCCGGGACAGTGAAGCTTTCTTT. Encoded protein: CAIRDSEAFF.